These T cell receptor beta chains were read from a single sample in a study of CD8+ T cells in alopecia areata. Clones were sequenced by immunoSEQ multiplex PCR, and TCRdb holds only the in-frame ones, with some missing. The table has around 190,000 clones, 64% seen once. The sequences come from CD4+ T cells sorted from blood, collected at approximately week 49, from a patient treated with tofacitinib. These receptors originate from a human donor with alopecia areata. CDR3s leave out the opening cysteine and the closing phenylalanine or tryptophan. D genes are given only for firm matches.

j_call	v_call	d_call	cdr3_aa
TRBJ1-1	TRBV9	.	ASTGFMNTEAF
TRBJ1-2	TRBV7-2	.	ASSFRNYGYT
TRBJ1-1	TRBV29-1	.	SALTRMNTEAF
TRBJ1-1	TRBV30	.	AWSSRVNTEAF
TRBJ2-1	TRBV9	.	ASSAQGSGYNEQF
TRBJ2-7	TRBV29-1	.	SVGDTDYEQY
TRBJ2-3	TRBV18	TRBD1	ASSARQGSTDTQY
TRBJ2-5	TRBV7-8	.	ASSSRLDRETQY
TRBJ2-7	TRBV4-3	.	ASSQGTSNDEQY
TRBJ2-7	TRBV25-1	.	ASTRDTYPYEQY
TRBJ2-7	TRBV2	.	ASSEELASEQY
TRBJ2-2	TRBV7-9	.	ASSLAGELF
TRBJ2-2	TRBV29-1	TRBD1	SVEPGQGSTGELF
TRBJ1-2	TRBV6-6	.	ASGLTSYGYT
TRBJ2-2	TRBV29-1	TRBD1	SVEQGAGGELF
TRBJ2-7	TRBV9	.	ASSPGTLSEQY
TRBJ2-2	TRBV29-1	.	SVERAPTGELF
TRBJ2-3	TRBV6-5	.	ASSEGGTQY
TRBJ1-2	TRBV6-6	.	ASKDGLYGYT
TRBJ1-1	TRBV10-2	.	ASRYQGNTEAF
TRBJ2-3	TRBV7-9	TRBD2	ASSETTSGYTDTQY
TRBJ1-3	TRBV6-6	TRBD1	ASSRQGARSGNTIY
TRBJ2-3	TRBV7-2	TRBD2	ASSRLVAGTDTQY
TRBJ1-1	TRBV18	TRBD1	ASSSTGDTEAF
TRBJ2-6	TRBV29-1	.	SVEMGTGANVLT
TRBJ2-2	TRBV4-3	TRBD2	ASSHFLAGANTGELF
TRBJ2-5	TRBV11-2	.	ASSSRPRETQY
TRBJ2-1	TRBV27	.	ASSLSLYNGNEQF
TRBJ1-5	TRBV21-1	.	AAAPYQPQH
TRBJ2-3	TRBV2	.	ASSDYQGSAITDTQY
TRBJ1-6	TRBV27	.	ASSLNGNQGSKLH
TRBJ1-1	TRBV29-1	TRBD1	SAIQGRNTEAF
TRBJ1-2	TRBV29-1	TRBD1	SVYPGTGGGYGYT
TRBJ1-1	TRBV29-1	.	SVLDREWGDTEAF
TRBJ2-5	TRBV2	.	ASSEEWQPETQY
TRBJ2-1	TRBV30	.	AWSLPGLNEQF
TRBJ1-2	TRBV9	.	ASSVGQNYGYT
TRBJ2-1	TRBV4-1	TRBD2	ASSFMRGGYDEQF
TRBJ1-2	TRBV4-3	TRBD1	ASGGGTGHGYT
TRBJ2-3	TRBV6-6	TRBD2	ASTGLAGVLDTQY
TRBJ2-5	TRBV5-1	.	ASSLQGLYQETQY
TRBJ2-1	TRBV27	.	ASMTLNEQF
TRBJ1-2	TRBV19	.	ASTLQGFYYGYT
TRBJ2-7	TRBV29-1	TRBD1	SVEGDRAHEQY
TRBJ2-5	TRBV29-1	TRBD1	SAGATGAQWTQY